This entry is about one T cell receptor beta chain. Its target antigen remains unknown. No base qualities exist here, and no much larger clone lies one base off it. Genomic DNA was extracted from sorted cells for sequencing of the TCRbeta CDR3 region. The immunoSEQ Assay was used for sequencing of TCRbeta CDR3 regions. TCRdb took over this immuneACCESS table, retaining in-frame rearrangements with V and J assigned. Such tables are incomplete; in checked studies, under half of the missing clones stem from an unresolved V gene, and the remainder is unexplained. Within this sample are some 11,000 clones, with 65% to 85% of them counted one time only. The top ten hold roughly 15% of the sample. The data derive from a study of OX40 agonist ivuxolimab in advanced cancers. Turning to the overall study: The costimulatory receptor OX40 (CD134) was targeted by ivuxolimab, a fully human IgG2 agonistic monoclonal antibody. Intravenous ivuxolimab was administered to patients every 2 weeks at six dose levels: 0.01, 0.1, 0.3, 1.5, 3 and 10 mg/kg. Among the roughly 50 dose-escalation patients, around 20 had hepatocellular carcinoma, approximately 15 melanoma, 9 renal cell carcinoma and 9 head and neck cancer. In the dose-escalation cohort, about four fifths of patients were male, and the mean age was roughly 60 years with a range of roughly 23 to 79. Prior anti-PD-1, anti-PD-L1 or anti-CTLA-4 therapy was permitted, and checkpoint inhibitors had been received by around 40% of dose-escalation patients. Partial responses occurred in three dose-escalation patients, of whom one had hepatocellular carcinoma and two had cutaneous melanoma. Peripheral TCRbeta sequencing aimed to test whether ivuxolimab altered TCR sequence diversity and caused clonal T-cell expansion. The paper describes the monotherapy dose-escalation part (N of about 55 patients) of the phase I trial of ivuxolimab.

Patients with a history of autoimmune disease or receiving systemic immunosuppression were excluded from the trial. Peripheral blood for TCR sequencing was drawn from every dose cohort at baseline, at cycle 4 day 1 and at cycle 7 day 1. Samples came from an open-label, multicenter, first-in-human phase I dose-escalation trial of ivuxolimab. The trial enrolled adults with locally advanced or metastatic head and neck squamous cell, hepatocellular, melanoma or renal cell carcinoma. Before TCR sequencing, CD4+ T cells and CD8+ T cells from peripheral blood were sorted into separate populations. Findings and caveats that apply to the study as a whole: At doses of 0.1 to 3.0 mg/kg, clonal expansion of both CD4+ and CD8+ T cells in blood was seen between baseline and week 6. On average, CD8+ T cells showed more expanded clones than CD4+ T cells after ivuxolimab. Low levels of normalized T-cell clonal expansion were also seen in some nonresponding patients. In the 0.1-3.0 mg/kg groups, partial responders had among the lowest normalized peripheral clonal expansion, particularly in CD8+ T cells. The antigen specificity of the clonally expanded peripheral T cells was not determined.

In the germline V gene (reference sequence), CDR1 corresponds to LNHDA and CDR2 to SQIVND. The CDR3 goes from the cysteine to the phenylalanine over 14 residues. Of all the DNA, just the CDR3 is kept, 42 bases in frame from base 1. V and J are truncated by 7 bases and 3 bases respectively, leaving an intervening sequence of 12 bases. The sequence came from an adult with an advanced solid tumor such as melanoma, head and neck, liver or kidney cancer. This specimen consisted of CD4+ or CD8+ T cells sorted from blood, obtained in a trial of the OX40 agonist ivuxolimab. The rearranged segments are TRBV19 and TRBJ1-4; the D segment could be TRBD1, given 6 matching bases. In nucleotide form, the sequence is TGTGCCAGTAAGGTCCGGACAGCTAATGAAAAACTGTTTTTT. Translated, this gives CASKVRTANEKLFF.